A single sample gave rise to the 15 T cell receptor beta chains below, sequenced in a study of blood T cells in healthy people across ages. It was with a sample-barcoded 5' primer and a J-beta primer mix that a second PCR of about 7 to 12 cycles was run. TCRdb independently ran MiXCR on the 5' RACE reads; one entry per CDR3 protein. The table lists 750,000 or so distinct CDR3 sequences, just under 25% of them singletons, with roughly 9% in the top ten. These data also formed part of another study, on T cells of mothers and their children.

The specimen was blood. The receptors here all came from a boy under 18 in good health.

The chain carries TRBV5-6 and TRBJ1-3; D is possibly TRBD1 (6 bases). Looked up from germline, CDR1 is SGHDT and CDR2 is YYEEEE. Trimming took off 0 bases at V and 4 bases at J, with 11 bases between the two ends. The CDR3 is made up of 15 amino acids. CDR3 protein: CASSLGQGIGNTIYF. CDR3 bases: TGTGCCAGCAGCTTGGGGCAGGGGATCGGAAACACCATATATTTT.

For this clonotype: A read error may account for a junction end that differs from germline. The chain employs TRBV20-1 and TRBJ2-1; 7 bases are shared with TRBD1. Germline values: CDR1 DFQATT, CDR2 SNEGSKA (reference sequence). CDR3 size: 13 residues. CDR3 bases: TGCAGTGCTAGAGATTATGTAAGGGACAGCCCGGCCTTC. Protein sequence: CSARDYVRDSPAF.

The V call is TRBV5-1, the J call TRBJ2-5, with unresolved D. The V and J ends lost 4 bases and 4 bases respectively, with 14 bases between them. The germline V gene encodes CDR1 SGHRS and CDR2 YFSETQ. This CDR3 spans 14 amino acids. CDR3 sequence (DNA): TGCGCCAGCAGCCCACCCAGCGCGAGAGAGACCCAGTACTTC. This gives the protein CASSPPSARETQYF.

This clonotype was counted between two and nine times. The CDR3 protein is CASSSDRAGNYGYTF. The DNA of the CDR3 is TGTGCCAGCAGCTCAGACAGGGCTGGCAACTATGGCTACACCTTC. This chain uses TRBV7-2 with TRBJ1-2; 7 bases align to TRBD1. There are 15 residues in the CDR3. Germline trimming cut 4 bases from V and 2 bases from J; bases unmatched to any gene: 7. Germline values: CDR1 SGHTA, CDR2 FQGNSA.

The chain combines TRBV7-2 with TRBJ2-5; the match to TRBD2 covers 10 bases. Unmatched junction bases numbered 9, after V lost 1 base and J lost 4 bases. The V gene's germline CDR1 is SGHTA and CDR2 FQGNSA. The CDR3 covers 17 residues. CDR3 nucleotides: TGTGCCAGCAGCTTAGTGGCTAGCGGGGGTCGGAGAGAGACCCAGTACTTC. The encoded protein is CASSLVASGGRRETQYF.

The V call is TRBV29-1, the J call TRBJ1-6; D unresolved. CDR3 length: 14 residues. V dropped 4 bases and J dropped 0 bases, with 7 bases sitting between them. Germline V gene sequence: CDR1 SQVTM, CDR2 ANQGSEA. The CDR3 reads CSVADDSYNSPLHF. CDR3 nucleotide sequence: TGCAGCGTTGCGGACGACTCCTATAATTCACCCCTCCACTTT.

This clonotype was picked up a small number of times. The chain combines TRBV15 with TRBJ2-5; no clear D. This CDR3 is built from 12 residues. V lost 3 bases, J lost 4 bases, and 6 bases lay in between. Germline V gene data show CDR1 as LNHNV and CDR2 as YYDKDF (reference sequence). The CDR3 DNA reads TGTGCCACCAGCAGGTCTAGAGAGACCCAGTACTTC. Protein: CATSRSRETQYF.

The V and J genes are TRBV7-3 and TRBJ1-4; D is possibly TRBD1 (5 bases). Germline V gives CDR1 SGHTA, CDR2 FQGTGA. With 5 bases removed from V and 6 bases from J, the gap between germline ends came to 10 bases. CDR3 length equals 13 residues. CDR3 in amino acids: CASSPGPDEKLFF. The CDR3 DNA is TGTGCCAGCAGCCCAGGGCCGGATGAAAAACTGTTTTTT.

This clonotype showed up just a few times. This rearrangement joins TRBV28 to TRBJ1-5; D not certain. Germline CDR1 and CDR2: MDHEN and SYDVKM. Trimming shortened V by 7 bases and J by 3 bases, and 10 bases separated the two germline ends. This CDR3 comprises 13 residues. The CDR3 DNA sequence: TGTGCCAGCACCTTACAGCCCAATCAGCCCCAGCATTTT. Translating it yields CASTLQPNQPQHF.

The chain combines TRBV20-1 with TRBJ2-5; D not certain. Germline lookup yields CDR1 DFQATT and CDR2 SNEGSKA (reference sequence). The germline V and J ends were trimmed by 4 bases and 5 bases, with 5 bases remaining between them. The CDR3 length is 10 residues. The CDR3 coding sequence is TGCAGTGCTACTTCTGAGACCCAGTACTTC. This encodes CSATSETQYF.

V usage is TRBV12-3 or TRBV12-4 and J usage is TRBJ1-3; perhaps TRBD1 as D (5 bases). The CDR3 spans 11 residues. Trimming removed 7 bases at V and 9 bases at J, with 10 bases between. CDR3 sequence (DNA): TGTGCCAGCAACGGGGGGGTCACCATATATTTT. It yields the protein CASNGGVTIYF.

In this sample, this clonotype turned up a few times. The chain recombines TRBV10-3 with TRBJ1-1; 7 positions agree with TRBD1. CDR3 size: 11 residues. V was pared by 6 bases and J by 11 bases, with 6 bases of the junction left unmatched. CDR1 and CDR2 from the germline V gene are ENHRY and SYGVKD. In DNA form, the CDR3 reads TGTGCCATCAGGGGGACAGTTGAGGCTTTCTTT. Translating gives CAIRGTVEAFF.

The gene calls are TRBV6-5 and TRBJ2-7; no definite D call. V lost 6 bases and J 3 bases, leaving 18 bases between the germline ends. The germline V gene encodes CDR1 MNHEY and CDR2 SVGAGI. CDR3 length equals 15 residues. CDR3 protein: CASSTAGTLYYEQYF. The CDR3, as DNA: TGTGCCAGCAGCACCGCTGGTACCCTTTACTACGAGCAGTACTTC.

This rearrangement joins TRBV3-1 to TRBJ1-5; D uncertain. The germline V gene has CDR1 LGHDT and CDR2 YNNKEL (reference sequence). V was pared by 1 base and J by 2 bases, with 6 bases between. This CDR3 has 14 residues. The CDR3 DNA reads as TGTGCCAGCAGCCAAGGTATAGGCAATCAGCCCCAGCATTTT. This translates into CASSQGIGNQPQHF.

Concerning this clonotype itself: An end of the junction does not agree with germline; a read error may underlie this. The gene calls are TRBV7-7 and TRBJ2-1; 9 positions agree with TRBD2. The CDR3 has 15 amino acids. Germline CDR1 SSHAT, CDR2 FNYEAQ (reference sequence). The CDR3 loop is CASSLIAGGPNEQFF. DNA of the CDR3: TGTGCTAGCAGCTTAATCGCGGGAGGGCCCAATGAGCAGTTCTTC.